The rows below give T cell receptor beta chains drawn from one sample of a study of OX40 agonist ivuxolimab in advanced cancers. Using immunoSEQ multiplex PCR, the repertoire was profiled, and TCRdb retains in-frame clones only, with some absent. The sample includes approximately 82,000 clones, 89% of them seen just once. Sequencing used CD4+ or CD8+ T cells sorted from blood, obtained in a trial of the OX40 agonist ivuxolimab. The receptors derive from an adult with an advanced solid tumor such as melanoma, head and neck, liver or kidney cancer. Both conserved end residues are part of each CDR3. D genes are given only for firm matches.

j_call v_call d_call cdr3_aa
TRBJ2-1 TRBV5-4 TRBD2 CASSFGGRSSGGNEQFF
TRBJ2-3 TRBV29-1 - CSVEDPSTDTQYF
TRBJ1-1 TRBV19 TRBD1 CASTPRDRVPFNTEAFF
TRBJ1-1 TRBV5-4 TRBD1 CASSSDRDRGFDTEAFF
TRBJ1-1 TRBV28 - CASSLGLQTVNTEAFF
TRBJ2-1 TRBV5-6 TRBD2 CASSLAGLAGLNEQFF
TRBJ1-1 TRBV7-3 - CASSLTVGHGTEAFF
TRBJ1-6 TRBV6-5 - CASSSGTVPGSPLHF
TRBJ1-3 TRBV15 - CATSTGAYSGNTIYF
TRBJ1-2 TRBV11-2 - CASSAGGYGYTF
TRBJ1-1 TRBV2 TRBD1 CASSVAGQTNTEAFF
TRBJ2-1 TRBV19 TRBD2 CASNPGGTYNEQFF
TRBJ2-7 TRBV5-4 TRBD2 CASSWTSGGGITSSSYEQYF
TRBJ1-2 TRBV27 - CASTSHPGHPNYGYTF
TRBJ1-1 TRBV4-1 - CASSRMEAGTEAFF
TRBJ2-4 TRBV6-5 - CASALGVGAKNIQYF
TRBJ2-2 TRBV5-1 - CASSLQDTGELFF
TRBJ2-3 TRBV9 - CASSVGGDTQYF
TRBJ1-2 TRBV18 TRBD1 CASSPLGQVYGYTF
TRBJ1-5 TRBV28 TRBD1 CASSLIETGDQPQHF
TRBJ1-3 TRBV5-1 - CASSQGFSGNTIYF
TRBJ2-7 TRBV28 TRBD2 CASSPRRGALYEQYF
TRBJ1-3 TRBV9 - CASSWTAYSGNTIYF
TRBJ1-3 TRBV10-3 TRBD1 CAISEGTGGFGNTIYF
- TRBV19 TRBD1 CASSIAQGVREQYF
TRBJ1-4 TRBV6-1 TRBD1 CASSEGQGLGKLFF
TRBJ1-1 TRBV2 - CASSEGGGNTEAFF
TRBJ2-7 TRBV5-1 - CASSQGSGPLTDEQYF
TRBJ1-4 TRBV28 TRBD1 CASSETGRDEKLFF
TRBJ2-3 TRBV7-2 TRBD2 CASSLGGDRDTQYF
TRBJ1-2 TRBV10-3 - CAILGPGRPAGVTF
TRBJ2-3 TRBV28 - CASRPPGTRTGDTQYF
TRBJ1-2 TRBV5-4 TRBD1 CASRQDRAAYGYTF
TRBJ2-1 TRBV4-2 TRBD2 CASSLPLLAGLNEQFF
TRBJ2-3 TRBV28 TRBD2 CASSLLGSGGAGDTQYF
TRBJ1-2 TRBV2 - CASRVSSGYTF
TRBJ2-1 TRBV5-1 TRBD2 CASRNSGGAGYNEQFF
TRBJ1-5 TRBV6-1 TRBD1 CASSKQGGQPQHF
TRBJ1-1 TRBV7-9 TRBD1 CASSLGTGTTRAFF
TRBJ2-1 TRBV15 - CATSPRQDTYNEQFF
TRBJ2-3 TRBV7-2 TRBD1 CASSPQGISTDTQYF
TRBJ2-7 TRBV6-4 TRBD1 CASTGQPSYEQYF
TRBJ2-5 TRBV5-1 TRBD1 CASSSQGGETQYF